Below, one T cell receptor beta chain is given with its context. Its cognate antigen is unknown. This same CDR3 is encoded by further DNA sequences in the sample. The repertoire was sequenced with immunoSEQ multiplex PCR; TCRdb's copy has only in-frame clones and lacks some. The repertoire holds some 2,500,000 clones, with over 85% as singletons. This entry belongs to a study of shared clonotypes between healthy human individuals. Background on the study: The study drew on a couple of women and a few men aged 18 to 49 as donors. Each donor's CD8 memory used one plate, CD8 naive two, each CD4 subset three.

Findings and caveats of the study: Naive CD4 clonotype sharing across a few donors was around 5.5%.

The material sequenced was naive CD4+ T cells from PBMCs. The subset here: CD45RA+ positively selected. This clonotype was sampled from a man between 18 and 35 years old in good health. Some clones in this sample may be carry-over from other donors' samples.

The DNA of the CDR3 is TGCGCCAGCAGCCTTACAATCTCTGGGGCCAACGTCCTGACTTTC. This codes for CASSLTISGANVLTF. The V and J genes are TRBV5-1 and TRBJ2-6; D remains unclear. Germline CDR1 and CDR2: SGHRS and YFSETQ. The CDR3 has 15 amino acids. V was pared by 4 bases and J by 0 bases, with 8 bases between.